The rows below give T cell receptor beta chains drawn from one sample of a study of Ad26.COV2.S vaccination and SARS-CoV-2 variants. Produced via immunoSEQ multiplex PCR; TCRdb's table is partial and in-frame only. The sample lists around 300,000 clones, 80% to 90% occurring once. The sequencing used peripheral blood, collected in a trial of Ad26.COV2.S vaccine versus placebo. The receptors here all came from a person between 18 and 60 years old who received the Ad26.COV2.S COVID-19 vaccine or a placebo. The CDR3 runs from the conserved cysteine through the conserved F or W. A D gene is named only where the DNA matches it firmly. Clone size appears in some rows only: once, few, many, or a class for an expanded clone.

V	D	J	size	CDR3	DNA
TRBV11-2	.	TRBJ2-5	.	CASSSSQETQYF	TGTGCCAGCAGCTCCTCCCAAGAGACCCAGTACTTC
TRBV19	TRBD1	TRBJ2-7	.	CASSIDRGPLYEQYF	TGTGCCAGTAGTATTGACAGGGGACCCCTCTACGAGCAGTACTTC
TRBV4-1	.	TRBJ2-2	.	CASSLGHTNTGELFF	TGCGCCAGCAGCCTGGGACACACGAACACCGGGGAGCTGTTTTTT
TRBV5-8	.	TRBJ1-6	.	CASSWDGGYSPLHF	TGTGCCAGCAGCTGGGACGGGGGGTATTCACCCCTCCACTTT
TRBV14	.	TRBJ2-7	.	CASSPSNSYEQYF	TGTGCCAGCAGCCCGTCTAACTCCTACGAGCAGTACTTC
TRBV14	.	TRBJ1-2	.	CASSQDGYTF	TGTGCCAGCAGCCAAGATGGCTACACCTTC
TRBV6-1	.	TRBJ2-5	.	CASSELGETQYF	TGTGCCAGCAGTGAGCTGGGGGAGACCCAGTACTTC
TRBV10-3	.	TRBJ1-4	.	CAIRSGLANEKLFF	TGTGCCATCAGATCGGGACTGGCTAATGAAAAACTGTTTTTT
TRBV27	TRBD1	TRBJ1-6	.	CASSLGTGNSPLHF	TGTGCCAGCAGCTTGGGGACAGGTAATTCACCCCTCCACTTT
TRBV6-5	.	TRBJ2-1	.	CASSGGGLGEQFF	TGTGCCAGCTCGGGTGGGGGGCTTGGAGAGCAGTTCTTC
TRBV5-6	TRBD1	TRBJ1-1	.	CASSPRGRGTEAFF	TGTGCCAGCAGCCCAAGGGGGCGCGGAACTGAAGCTTTCTTT
TRBV6-2/TRBV6-3	.	TRBJ2-5	.	CASSPGWRETQYF	TGTGCCAGCAGCCCAGGGTGGCGAGAGACCCAGTACTTC
TRBV19	.	TRBJ2-5	.	CASSITGNQETQYF	TGTGCCAGTAGTATAACGGGGAACCAAGAGACCCAGTACTTC
TRBV7-2	TRBD1	TRBJ1-1	.	CASSLVGTGDTEAFF	TGTGCCAGCAGCTTAGTCGGGACAGGGGACACTGAAGCTTTCTTT
TRBV18	.	TRBJ2-5	.	CASSPVDGSEETQYF	TGTGCCAGCTCACCAGTGGACGGGAGCGAAGAGACCCAGTACTTC
TRBV7-8	.	TRBJ1-3	.	CASSSDTSSGNTIYF	TGTGCCAGCAGCTCCGACACTAGCTCTGGAAACACCATATATTTT
TRBV28	TRBD1	TRBJ1-5	.	CASRIRDSLGNQPQHF	TGTGCCAGCAGGATCCGGGACAGTCTAGGCAATCAGCCCCAGCATTTT
TRBV13	.	TRBJ2-1	.	CASSLGPATSYNEQFF	TGTGCCAGCAGCTTAGGTCCAGCGACTTCCTACAATGAGCAGTTCTTC
TRBV5-1	TRBD1	TRBJ2-3	.	CASKTGAWSDTQYF	TGCGCCAGCAAGACAGGGGCGTGGAGCGATACGCAGTATTTT
TRBV3-1/TRBV3-2	.	TRBJ1-2	few	CASSQDLRQGYTF	TGTGCCAGCAGCCAAGATTTAAGACAGGGCTACACCTTC
TRBV24-1	.	TRBJ2-7	once	CATSGGEGYEQYF	TGTGCCACCAGTGGGGGAGAGGGCTACGAGCAGTACTTC
TRBV28	TRBD2	TRBJ2-7	.	CASSLGSGDDYEQYF	TGTGCCAGCAGTTTGGGTAGCGGGGACGATTACGAGCAGTACTTC
TRBV4-2	TRBD1	TRBJ2-7	once	CASSQDPGQGARAEQYF	TGTGCCAGCAGCCAAGATCCGGGACAGGGGGCGCGGGCCGAGCAGTACTTC
TRBV5-1	.	TRBJ2-6	.	CASSLASSGANVLTF	TGCGCCAGCAGCTTGGCTTCCTCTGGGGCCAACGTCCTGACTTTC
TRBV3-1/TRBV3-2	.	TRBJ2-1	.	CASSRDSRTENEQFF	TGTGCCAGCAGCCGAGATTCCCGGACAGAGAATGAGCAGTTCTTC
TRBV6-2/TRBV6-3	.	TRBJ1-1	.	CASSYGFQRFVEAFF	TGTGCCAGCAGTTACGGCTTTCAGAGGTTTGTTGAAGCTTTCTTT
TRBV6-2/TRBV6-3	.	TRBJ2-1	.	CASSITGPTNEQFF	TGTGCCAGCAGTATTACCGGACCGACCAATGAGCAGTTCTTC
TRBV13	TRBD1	TRBJ2-3	.	CASSRRGQGVTDTQYF	TGTGCCAGCAGCCGGCGGGGACAGGGAGTCACAGATACGCAGTATTTT
TRBV18	.	TRBJ1-3	.	CASSLGAGQRGNTIYF	TGTGCCAGCTCCCTCGGGGCAGGGCAAAGAGGAAACACCATATATTTT
TRBV3-1/TRBV3-2	TRBD2	TRBJ2-5	.	CASRPLAGGSRETQYF	TGTGCCAGCAGACCACTAGCGGGAGGGAGCAGAGAGACCCAGTACTTC
TRBV4-2	.	TRBJ1-2	.	CASSQDPVQGGSYGYTF	TGTGCCAGCAGCCAAGATCCTGTGCAGGGCGGGAGCTATGGCTACACCTTC
TRBV18	TRBD2	TRBJ2-3	once	CASSRRIQLVNIAGVGDTQYF	TGTGCCAGCTCACGACGAATCCAATTGGTTAATATAGCGGGAGTGGGAGATACGCAGTATTTT
TRBV6-2/TRBV6-3	.	TRBJ1-2	.	CASSYMLANYGYTF	TGTGCCAGCAGTTACATGTTAGCTAACTATGGCTACACCTTC
TRBV28	TRBD1	TRBJ1-1	.	CASSLLGQGYAEAFF	TGTGCCAGCAGTTTATTGGGACAGGGGTACGCTGAAGCTTTCTTT
TRBV7-8	.	TRBJ1-4	.	CASSLEYTTTNEKLFF	TGTGCCAGCAGCTTAGAGTACACTACAACTAATGAAAAACTGTTTTTT
TRBV5-1	.	TRBJ2-5	.	CASSLNVETQYF	TGCGCCAGCAGCTTAAATGTGGAGACCCAGTACTTC
TRBV6-5	.	TRBJ1-6	.	CASSYSNMENSPLHF	TGTGCCAGCAGTTACTCGAACATGGAGAATTCACCCCTCCACTTT
TRBV12-3/TRBV12-4	.	TRBJ2-7	.	CASSPRRGSEQYF	TGTGCCAGCAGCCCCCGGAGAGGGAGCGAGCAGTACTTC
TRBV7-9	TRBD1	TRBJ1-2	.	CASSFLGPGGYGYTF	TGTGCCAGCAGCTTCCTGGGGCCAGGGGGGTATGGCTACACCTTC
TRBV4-3	.	TRBJ2-2	.	CASSQFGGGDTGELFF	TGCGCCAGCAGCCAATTTGGAGGGGGTGACACCGGGGAGCTGTTTTTT
TRBV4-1	.	TRBJ1-6	.	CASSPTGRNNSPLHF	TGCGCCAGCAGCCCAACAGGGAGAAATAATTCACCCCTCCACTTT
TRBV11-2	.	TRBJ2-7	.	CASSFQRDGIYEQYF	TGTGCCAGCAGCTTCCAAAGGGACGGAATCTACGAGCAGTACTTC
TRBV12-3/TRBV12-4	.	TRBJ2-1	.	CASSLAGTDEQFF	TGTGCCAGCAGTTTGGCGGGAACGGATGAGCAGTTCTTC
TRBV19	TRBD1	TRBJ1-2	.	CASSPRDRVVYGYTF	TGTGCCAGTAGTCCCCGGGACAGGGTCGTCTATGGCTACACCTTC
TRBV15	.	TRBJ2-1	.	CATSRDGSSASYNEQFF	TGTGCCACCAGCAGAGATGGGTCTAGCGCATCCTACAATGAGCAGTTCTTC
TRBV2	.	TRBJ2-5	.	CASSVVVAAQETQYF	TGTGCCAGCAGTGTGGTTGTAGCGGCCCAAGAGACCCAGTACTTC
TRBV28	.	TRBJ1-1	.	CASSLTDRPNTEAFF	TGTGCCAGCAGCCTCACGGACAGACCGAACACTGAAGCTTTCTTT
TRBV18	.	TRBJ2-7	.	CASSPRQGNHEQYF	TGTGCCAGCTCACCAAGGCAGGGTAACCACGAGCAGTACTTC
TRBV5-6	.	TRBJ1-5	.	CASSSTGGQPQHF	TGTGCCAGCAGCTCGACAGGAGGACAGCCCCAGCATTTT
TRBV5-8	TRBD1	TRBJ1-4	once	CASSLGQGIISAGNEKLFF	TGTGCCAGCAGCCTAGGACAGGGGATTATCTCTGCGGGGAATGAAAAACTGTTTTTT
TRBV6-5	.	TRBJ2-5	.	CASTGTGIRFPQYF	TGTGCCAGCACTGGTACAGGGATACGATTCCCTCAGTACTTC
TRBV27	TRBD1	TRBJ1-5	medium-sized	CASSIGTGNSNQPQHF	TGTGCCAGCAGTATCGGGACAGGGAATAGCAATCAGCCCCAGCATTTT
TRBV6-6	TRBD1	TRBJ1-1	.	CASSQPSQGARSTEAFF	TGTGCCAGCAGTCAGCCGTCACAGGGGGCGCGGAGCACTGAAGCTTTCTTT